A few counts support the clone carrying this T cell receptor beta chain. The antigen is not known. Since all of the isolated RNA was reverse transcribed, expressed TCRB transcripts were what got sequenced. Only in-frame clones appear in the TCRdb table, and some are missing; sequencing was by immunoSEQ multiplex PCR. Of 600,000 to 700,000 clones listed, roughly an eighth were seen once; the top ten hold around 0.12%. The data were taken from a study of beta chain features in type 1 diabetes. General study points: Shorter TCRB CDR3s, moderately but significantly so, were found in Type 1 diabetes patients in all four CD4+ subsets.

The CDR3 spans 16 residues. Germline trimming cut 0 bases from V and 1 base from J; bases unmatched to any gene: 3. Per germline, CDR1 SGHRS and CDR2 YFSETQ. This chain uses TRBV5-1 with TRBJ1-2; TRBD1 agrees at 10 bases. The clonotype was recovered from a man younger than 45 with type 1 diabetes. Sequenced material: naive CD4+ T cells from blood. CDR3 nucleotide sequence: TGCGCCAGCAGCTTGGGACAGGGGGCCTTTAACTATGGCTACACCTTC. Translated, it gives CASSLGQGAFNYGYTF.